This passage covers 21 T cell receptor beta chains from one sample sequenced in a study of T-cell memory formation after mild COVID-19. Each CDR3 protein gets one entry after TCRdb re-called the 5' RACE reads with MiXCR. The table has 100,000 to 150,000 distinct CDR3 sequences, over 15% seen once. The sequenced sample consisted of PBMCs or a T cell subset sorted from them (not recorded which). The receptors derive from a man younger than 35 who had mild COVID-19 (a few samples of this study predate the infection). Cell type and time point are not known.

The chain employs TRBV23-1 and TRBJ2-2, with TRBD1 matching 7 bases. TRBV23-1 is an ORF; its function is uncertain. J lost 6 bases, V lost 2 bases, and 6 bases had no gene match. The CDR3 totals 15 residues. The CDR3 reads CASSQPYRGSGELFF. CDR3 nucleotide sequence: TGCGCCAGCAGTCAACCCTACAGGGGCTCCGGGGAGCTGTTTTTT.

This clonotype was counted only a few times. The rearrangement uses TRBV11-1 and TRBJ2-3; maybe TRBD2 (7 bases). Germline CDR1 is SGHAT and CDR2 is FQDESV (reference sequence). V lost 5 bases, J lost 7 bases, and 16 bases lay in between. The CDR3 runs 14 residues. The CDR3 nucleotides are TGTGCCAGCAGCCTAACGGGGGGCTCCAATACGCAGTATTTT. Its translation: CASSLTGGSNTQYF.

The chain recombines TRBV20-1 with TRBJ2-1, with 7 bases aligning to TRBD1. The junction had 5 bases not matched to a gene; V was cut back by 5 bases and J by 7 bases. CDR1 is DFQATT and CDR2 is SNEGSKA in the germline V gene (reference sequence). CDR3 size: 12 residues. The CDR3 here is CSALDRLNEQFF. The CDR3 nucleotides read TGCAGTGCTCTGGACAGGTTGAATGAGCAGTTCTTC.

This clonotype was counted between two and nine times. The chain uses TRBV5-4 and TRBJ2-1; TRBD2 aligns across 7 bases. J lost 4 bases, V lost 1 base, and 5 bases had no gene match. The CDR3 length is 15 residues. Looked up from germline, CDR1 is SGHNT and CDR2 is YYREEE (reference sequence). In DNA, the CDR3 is TGTGCCAGCAGCTTGAGTCTAGCGGAGTACAATGAGCAGTTCTTC. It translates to CASSLSLAEYNEQFF.

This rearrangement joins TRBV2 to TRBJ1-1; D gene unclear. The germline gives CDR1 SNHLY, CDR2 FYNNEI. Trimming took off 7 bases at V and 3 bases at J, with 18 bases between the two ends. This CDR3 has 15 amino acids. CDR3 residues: CASTLSHVGDTEAFF. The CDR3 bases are TGTGCCAGCACCTTATCCCACGTCGGGGACACTGAAGCTTTCTTT.

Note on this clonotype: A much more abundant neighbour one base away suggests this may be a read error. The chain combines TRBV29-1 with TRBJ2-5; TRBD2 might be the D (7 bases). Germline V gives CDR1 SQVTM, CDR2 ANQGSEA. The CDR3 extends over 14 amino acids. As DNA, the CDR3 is TGCAGCGTTGAAGATAGGCGGGGGCGAGAGACCAAGTACTTC. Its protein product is CSVEDRRGRETKYF.

Here the CDR3 DNA reads TGCGCCAGCAGCCCGGGTGGCTCCTATAATTCACCCCTCCACTTT. Translation: CASSPGGSYNSPLHF. This chain links TRBV5-1 with TRBJ1-6; no clear D. Germline assignment: CDR1 SGHRS and CDR2 YFSETQ. The V end was cut by 4 bases, the J end by 0 bases, with 8 bases between. The CDR3 runs 15 residues. Full variable domain (outside the CDR3, taken from reference TRBV5-1 and TRBJ1-6): KAGVTQTPRYLIKTRGQQVTLSCSPISGHRSVSWYQQTPGQGLQFLFEYFSETQRNKGNFPGRFSGRQFSNSRSEMNVSTLELGDSALYLCASSPGGSYNSPLHFGNGTRLTVT.

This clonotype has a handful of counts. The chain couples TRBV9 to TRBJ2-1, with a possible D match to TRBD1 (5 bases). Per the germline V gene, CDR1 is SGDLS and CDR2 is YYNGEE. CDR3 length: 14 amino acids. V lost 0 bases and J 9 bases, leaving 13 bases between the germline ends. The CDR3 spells CASSVVDTMIEQFF. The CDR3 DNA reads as TGTGCCAGCAGCGTAGTGGACACCATGATTGAGCAGTTCTTC.

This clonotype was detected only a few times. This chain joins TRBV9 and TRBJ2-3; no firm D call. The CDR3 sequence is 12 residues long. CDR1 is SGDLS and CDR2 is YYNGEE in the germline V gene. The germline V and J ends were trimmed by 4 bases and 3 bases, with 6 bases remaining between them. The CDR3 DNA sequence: TGTGCCAGCAGCCGAGCGACAGATACGCAGTATTTT. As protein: CASSRATDTQYF.

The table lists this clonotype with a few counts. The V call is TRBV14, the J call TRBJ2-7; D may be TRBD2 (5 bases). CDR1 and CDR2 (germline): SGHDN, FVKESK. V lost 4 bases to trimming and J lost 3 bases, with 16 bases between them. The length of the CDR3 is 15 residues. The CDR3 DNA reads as TGTGCCAGCAGCCCCTTTGCCGGGGTGGTCTACGAGCAGTACGTC. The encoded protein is CASSPFAGVVYEQYV.

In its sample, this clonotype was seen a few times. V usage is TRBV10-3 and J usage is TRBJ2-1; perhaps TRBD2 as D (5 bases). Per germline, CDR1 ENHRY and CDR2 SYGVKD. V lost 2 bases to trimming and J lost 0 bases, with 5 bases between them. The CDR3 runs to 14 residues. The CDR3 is CAISERGSYNEQFF. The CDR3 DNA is TGTGCCATCAGTGAGCGGGGCTCCTACAATGAGCAGTTCTTC.

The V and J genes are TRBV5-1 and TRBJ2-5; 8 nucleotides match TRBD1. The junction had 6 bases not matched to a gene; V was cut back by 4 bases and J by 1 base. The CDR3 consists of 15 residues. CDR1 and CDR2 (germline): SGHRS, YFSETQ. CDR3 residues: CASSGGQGPQETQYF. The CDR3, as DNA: TGCGCCAGCAGCGGTGGACAGGGACCCCAAGAGACCCAGTACTTC.

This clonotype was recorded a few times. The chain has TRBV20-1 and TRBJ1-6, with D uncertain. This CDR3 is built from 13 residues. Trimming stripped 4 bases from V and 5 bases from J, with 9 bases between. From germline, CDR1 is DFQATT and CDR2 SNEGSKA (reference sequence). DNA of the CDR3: TGCAGTGCTAAGGCTGGACATAATTCACCCCTCCACTTT. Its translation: CSAKAGHNSPLHF.

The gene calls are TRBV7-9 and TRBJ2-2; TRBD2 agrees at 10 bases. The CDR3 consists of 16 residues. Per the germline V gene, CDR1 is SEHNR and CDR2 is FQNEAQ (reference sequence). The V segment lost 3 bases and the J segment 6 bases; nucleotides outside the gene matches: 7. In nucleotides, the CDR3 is TGTGCCAGCAGCTTTCAAGCGGGGGGGCCGGCCGGGGAGCTGTTTTTT. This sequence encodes CASSFQAGGPAGELFF.

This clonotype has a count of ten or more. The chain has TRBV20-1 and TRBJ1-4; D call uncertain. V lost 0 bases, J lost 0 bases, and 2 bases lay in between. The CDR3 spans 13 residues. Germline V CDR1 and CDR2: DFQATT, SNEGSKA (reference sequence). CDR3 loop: CSARDATNEKLFF. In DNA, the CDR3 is TGCAGTGCTAGAGATGCAACTAATGAAAAACTGTTTTTT.

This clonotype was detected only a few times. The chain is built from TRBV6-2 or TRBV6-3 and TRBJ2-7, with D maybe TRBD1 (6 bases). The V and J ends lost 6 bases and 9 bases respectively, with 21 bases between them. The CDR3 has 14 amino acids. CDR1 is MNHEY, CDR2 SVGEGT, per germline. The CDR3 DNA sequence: TGTGCCAGCAGCCCTAGGGACAACGGCCGAGGGCAGTACGTC. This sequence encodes CASSPRDNGRGQYV.

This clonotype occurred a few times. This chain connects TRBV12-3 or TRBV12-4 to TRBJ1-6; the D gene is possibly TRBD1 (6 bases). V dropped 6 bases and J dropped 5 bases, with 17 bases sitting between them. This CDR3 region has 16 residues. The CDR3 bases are TGTGCCAGCAGACCAGGGGATGATAGGAATAATTCACCCCTCCACTTT. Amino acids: CASRPGDDRNNSPLHF.

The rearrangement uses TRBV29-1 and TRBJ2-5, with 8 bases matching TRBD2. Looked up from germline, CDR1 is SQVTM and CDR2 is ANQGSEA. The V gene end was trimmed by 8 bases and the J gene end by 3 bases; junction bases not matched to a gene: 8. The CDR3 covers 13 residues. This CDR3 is CSTTRGGEETQYF. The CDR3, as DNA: TGCAGCACCACCCGGGGGGGCGAAGAGACCCAGTACTTC.

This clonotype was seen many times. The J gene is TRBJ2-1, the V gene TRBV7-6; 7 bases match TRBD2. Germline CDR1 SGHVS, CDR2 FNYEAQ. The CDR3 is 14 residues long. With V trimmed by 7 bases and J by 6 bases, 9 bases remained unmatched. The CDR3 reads CASTTPGLVNEQFF. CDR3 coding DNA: TGTGCCAGCACCACCCCCGGACTAGTCAATGAGCAGTTCTTC.

The CDR3 loop is CSARTGGPYEQYF. CDR3 nucleotides: TGCAGCGCCCGGACGGGAGGCCCCTACGAGCAGTACTTC. This sequence joins TRBV29-1 and TRBJ2-7; 7 bases align to TRBD2. Germline lookup yields CDR1 SQVTM and CDR2 ANQGSEA. Unmatched junction bases numbered 8, after V lost 7 bases and J lost 2 bases. This CDR3 spans 13 amino acids.

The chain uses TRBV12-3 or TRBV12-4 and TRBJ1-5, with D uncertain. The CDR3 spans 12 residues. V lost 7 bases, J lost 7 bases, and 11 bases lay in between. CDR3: CASTRVGQPQHF. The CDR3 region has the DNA TGTGCCAGCACGAGGGTCGGACAGCCCCAGCATTTT.